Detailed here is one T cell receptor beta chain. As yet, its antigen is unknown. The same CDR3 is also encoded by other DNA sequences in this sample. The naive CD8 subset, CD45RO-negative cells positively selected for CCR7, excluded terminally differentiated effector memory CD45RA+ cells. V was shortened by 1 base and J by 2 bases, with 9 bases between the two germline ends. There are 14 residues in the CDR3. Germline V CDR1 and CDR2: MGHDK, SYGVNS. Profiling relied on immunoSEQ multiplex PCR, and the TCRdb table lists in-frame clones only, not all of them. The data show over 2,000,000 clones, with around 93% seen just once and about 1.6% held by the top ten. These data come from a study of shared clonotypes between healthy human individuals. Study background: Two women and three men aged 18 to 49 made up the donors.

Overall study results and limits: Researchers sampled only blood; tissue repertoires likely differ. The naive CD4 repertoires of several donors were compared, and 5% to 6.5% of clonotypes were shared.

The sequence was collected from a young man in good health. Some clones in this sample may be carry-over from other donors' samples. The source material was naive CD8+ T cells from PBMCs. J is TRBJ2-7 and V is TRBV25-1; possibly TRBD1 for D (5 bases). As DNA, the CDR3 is TGTGCCAGCAGTGAATCAGGGCCGACCTACGAGCAGTACTTC. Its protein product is CASSESGPTYEQYF.